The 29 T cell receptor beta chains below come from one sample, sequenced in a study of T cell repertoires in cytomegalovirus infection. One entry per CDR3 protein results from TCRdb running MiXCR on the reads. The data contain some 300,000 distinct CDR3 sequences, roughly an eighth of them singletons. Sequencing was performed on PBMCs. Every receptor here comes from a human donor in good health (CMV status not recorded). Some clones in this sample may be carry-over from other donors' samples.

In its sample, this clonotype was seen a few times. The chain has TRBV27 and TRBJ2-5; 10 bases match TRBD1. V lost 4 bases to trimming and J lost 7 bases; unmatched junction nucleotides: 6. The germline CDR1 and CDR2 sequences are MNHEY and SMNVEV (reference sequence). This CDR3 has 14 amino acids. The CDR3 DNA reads TGTGCCAGCAGTTCGACAGGGGGCCATCGGACCCAGTACTTC. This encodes CASSSTGGHRTQYF.

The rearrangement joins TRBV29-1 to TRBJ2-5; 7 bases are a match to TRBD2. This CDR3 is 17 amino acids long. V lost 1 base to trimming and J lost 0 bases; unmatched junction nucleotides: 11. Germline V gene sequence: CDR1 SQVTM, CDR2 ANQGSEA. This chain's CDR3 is CSVEVEVSGWYQETQYF. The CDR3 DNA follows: TGCAGCGTTGAAGTCGAGGTTAGCGGGTGGTACCAAGAGACCCAGTACTTC.

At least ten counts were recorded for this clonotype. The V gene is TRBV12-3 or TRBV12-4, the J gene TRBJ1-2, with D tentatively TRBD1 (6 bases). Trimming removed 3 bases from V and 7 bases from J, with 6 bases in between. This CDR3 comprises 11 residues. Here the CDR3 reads CASSLGAGYTF. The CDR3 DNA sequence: TGTGCCAGCAGTTTGGGGGCTGGCTACACCTTC.

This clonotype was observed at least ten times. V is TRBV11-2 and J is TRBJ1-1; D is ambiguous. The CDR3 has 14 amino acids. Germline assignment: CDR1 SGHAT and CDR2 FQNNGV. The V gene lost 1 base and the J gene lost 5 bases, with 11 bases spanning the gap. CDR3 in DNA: TGTGCCAGCAGCTTAGTCTGGGGAGGAACTGAAGCTTTCTTT. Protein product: CASSLVWGGTEAFF.

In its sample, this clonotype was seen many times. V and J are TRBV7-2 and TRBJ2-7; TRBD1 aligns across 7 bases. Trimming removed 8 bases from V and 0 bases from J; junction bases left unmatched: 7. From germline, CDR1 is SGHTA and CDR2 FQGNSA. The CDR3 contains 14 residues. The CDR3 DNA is TGTGCCAGCGGAAACAGGGGCCTCTCCTACGAGCAGTACTTC. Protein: CASGNRGLSYEQYF.

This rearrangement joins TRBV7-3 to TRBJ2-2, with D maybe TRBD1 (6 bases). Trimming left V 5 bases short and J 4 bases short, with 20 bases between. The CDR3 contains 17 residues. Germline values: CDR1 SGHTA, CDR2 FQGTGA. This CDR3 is CASSPTSFRGSTGELFF. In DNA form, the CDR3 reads TGTGCCAGCAGCCCTACCTCCTTCAGGGGCTCCACCGGGGAGCTGTTTTTT.

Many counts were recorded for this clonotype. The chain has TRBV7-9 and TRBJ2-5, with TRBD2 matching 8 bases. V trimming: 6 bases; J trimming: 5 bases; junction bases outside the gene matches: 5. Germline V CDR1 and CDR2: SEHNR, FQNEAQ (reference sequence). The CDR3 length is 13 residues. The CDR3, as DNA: TGTGCCAGCAGGACGAGCGGGGGTGAGACCCAGTACTTC. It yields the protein CASRTSGGETQYF. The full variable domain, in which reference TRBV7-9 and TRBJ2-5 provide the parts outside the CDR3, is DTGVSQNPRHKITKRGQNVTFRCDPISEHNRLYWYRQTLGQGPEFLTYFQNEAQLEKSRLLSDRFSAERPKGSFSTLEIQRTEQGDSAMYLCASRTSGGETQYFGPGTRLLVL.

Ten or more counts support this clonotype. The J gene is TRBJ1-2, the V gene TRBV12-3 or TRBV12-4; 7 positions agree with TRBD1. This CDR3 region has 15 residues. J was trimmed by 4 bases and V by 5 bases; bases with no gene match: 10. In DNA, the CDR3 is TGTGCCAGCAGTCACGCGGACAGGATCCCCTATGGCTACACCTTC. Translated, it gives CASSHADRIPYGYTF.

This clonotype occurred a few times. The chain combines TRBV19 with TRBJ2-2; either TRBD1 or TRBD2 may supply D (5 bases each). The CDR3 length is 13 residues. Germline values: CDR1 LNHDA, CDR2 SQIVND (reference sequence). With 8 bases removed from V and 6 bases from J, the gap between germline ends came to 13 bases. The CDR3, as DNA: TGTGCCAGTTTGGGGGAAAATGCCGGGGAGCTGTTTTTT. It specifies CASLGENAGELFF. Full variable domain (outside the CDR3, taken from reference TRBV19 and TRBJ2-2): DGGITQSPKYLFRKEGQNVTLSCEQNLNHDAMYWYRQDPGQGLRLIYYSQIVNDFQKGDIAEGYSVSREKKESFPLTVTSAQKNPTAFYLCASLGENAGELFFGEGSRLTVL.

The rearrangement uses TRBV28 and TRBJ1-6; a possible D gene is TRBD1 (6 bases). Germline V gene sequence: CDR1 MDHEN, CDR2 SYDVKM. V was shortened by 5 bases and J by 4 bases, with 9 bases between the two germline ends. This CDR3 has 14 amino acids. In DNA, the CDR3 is TGTGCCAGCAGTCGGACAGAATATAATTCACCCCTCCACTTT. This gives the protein CASSRTEYNSPLHF.

CDR3 nucleotide sequence: TGCAGCGTTTTTCATTTGGCCGGACGAACTAACTATGGCTACACCTTC. Amino acid sequence: CSVFHLAGRTNYGYTF. V is TRBV29-1 and J is TRBJ1-2; D remains unclear. The germline CDR1 and CDR2 sequences are SQVTM and ANQGSEA. CDR3 length: 16 amino acids. The V end was cut by 5 bases, the J end by 0 bases, with 19 bases between.

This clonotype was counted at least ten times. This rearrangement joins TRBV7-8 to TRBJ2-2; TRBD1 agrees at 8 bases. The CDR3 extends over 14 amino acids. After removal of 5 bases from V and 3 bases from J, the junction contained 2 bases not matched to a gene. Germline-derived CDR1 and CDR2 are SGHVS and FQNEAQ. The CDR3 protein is CASSQTGDTGELFF. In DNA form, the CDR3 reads TGTGCCAGCAGCCAGACAGGGGACACCGGGGAGCTGTTTTTT.

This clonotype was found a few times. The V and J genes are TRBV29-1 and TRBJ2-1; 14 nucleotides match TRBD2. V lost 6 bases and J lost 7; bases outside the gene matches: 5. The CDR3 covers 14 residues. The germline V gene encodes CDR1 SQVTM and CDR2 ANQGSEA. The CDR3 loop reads CSVGLAGVQNEQFF. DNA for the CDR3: TGCAGCGTGGGACTAGCGGGAGTCCAGAATGAGCAGTTCTTC.

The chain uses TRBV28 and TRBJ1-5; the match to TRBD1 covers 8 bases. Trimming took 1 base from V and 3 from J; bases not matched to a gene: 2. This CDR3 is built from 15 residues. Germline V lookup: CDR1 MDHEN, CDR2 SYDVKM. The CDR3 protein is CASSLSGGYNQPQHF. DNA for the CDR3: TGTGCCAGCAGTTTATCAGGGGGCTACAATCAGCCCCAGCATTTT.

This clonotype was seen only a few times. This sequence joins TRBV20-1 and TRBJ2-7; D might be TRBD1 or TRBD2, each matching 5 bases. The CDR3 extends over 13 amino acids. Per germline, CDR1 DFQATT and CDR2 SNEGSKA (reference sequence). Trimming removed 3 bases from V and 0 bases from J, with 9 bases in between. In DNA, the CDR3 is TGCAGTGCTAGGGGGACGTACTCCTACGAGCAGTACTTC. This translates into CSARGTYSYEQYF.

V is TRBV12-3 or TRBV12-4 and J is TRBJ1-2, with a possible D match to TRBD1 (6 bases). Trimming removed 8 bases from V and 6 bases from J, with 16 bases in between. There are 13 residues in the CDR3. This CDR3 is CASSPGGVDGYTF. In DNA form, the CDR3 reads TGTGCCAGCTCCCCGGGGGGCGTCGATGGCTACACCTTC.

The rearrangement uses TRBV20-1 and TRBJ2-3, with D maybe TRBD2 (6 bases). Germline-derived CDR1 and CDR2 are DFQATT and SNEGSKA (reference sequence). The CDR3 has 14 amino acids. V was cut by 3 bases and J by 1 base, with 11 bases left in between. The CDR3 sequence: CSASLRDGTDTQYF. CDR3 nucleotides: TGCAGTGCTAGTCTGCGGGATGGCACAGATACGCAGTATTTT.

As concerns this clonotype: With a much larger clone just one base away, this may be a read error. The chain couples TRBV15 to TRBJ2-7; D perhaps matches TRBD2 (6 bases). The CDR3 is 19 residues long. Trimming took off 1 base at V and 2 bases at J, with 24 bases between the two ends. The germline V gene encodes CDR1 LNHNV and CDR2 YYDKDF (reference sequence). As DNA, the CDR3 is TGTGCCACCAGCAGAGGTTTGCCCCGTGGGCGGGGAGAAACCTACGAGCAGTACTTC. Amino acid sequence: CATSRGLPRGRGETYEQYF.

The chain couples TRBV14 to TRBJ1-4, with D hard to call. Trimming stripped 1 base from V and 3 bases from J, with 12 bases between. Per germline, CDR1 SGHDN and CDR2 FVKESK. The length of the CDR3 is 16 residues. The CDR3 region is CASSQAERAANEKLFF. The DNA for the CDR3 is TGTGCCAGCAGCCAAGCGGAACGGGCGGCTAATGAAAAACTGTTTTTT.

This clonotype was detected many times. The CDR3 DNA reads TGTGCCAGCAGCCCAGGGTGGGACCGGCTAGACGAGCAGTACTTC. Protein: CASSPGWDRLDEQYF. The chain recombines TRBV7-8 with TRBJ2-7, with D perhaps given as TRBD1 or TRBD2 (5 bases each). V gave up 5 bases and J gave up 5 bases, with 19 bases separating them. From germline, CDR1 is SGHVS and CDR2 FQNEAQ. The CDR3 covers 15 residues.

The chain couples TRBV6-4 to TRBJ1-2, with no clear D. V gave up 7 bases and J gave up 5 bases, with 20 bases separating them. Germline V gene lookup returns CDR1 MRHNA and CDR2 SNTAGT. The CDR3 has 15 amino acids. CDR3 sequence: CASNPSGASGYGYTF. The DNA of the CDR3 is TGTGCCAGCAACCCCTCGGGAGCTTCTGGGTATGGCTACACCTTC.

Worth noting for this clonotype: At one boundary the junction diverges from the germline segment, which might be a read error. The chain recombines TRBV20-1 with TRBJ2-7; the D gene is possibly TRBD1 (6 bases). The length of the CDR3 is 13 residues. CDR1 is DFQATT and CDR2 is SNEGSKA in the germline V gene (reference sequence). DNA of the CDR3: TGCAGTGTTAGAGCAGGGGCTGAGAGCGAGCAGTACTTC. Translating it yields CSVRAGAESEQYF.

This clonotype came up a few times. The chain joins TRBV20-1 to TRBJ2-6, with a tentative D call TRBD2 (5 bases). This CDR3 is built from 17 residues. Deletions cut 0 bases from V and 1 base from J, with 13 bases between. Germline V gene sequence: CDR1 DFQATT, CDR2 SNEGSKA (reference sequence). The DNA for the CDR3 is TGCAGTGCTAGAGAACCCCCGGGATGGTCTGGGGCCAACGTCCTGACTTTC. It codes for CSAREPPGWSGANVLTF.

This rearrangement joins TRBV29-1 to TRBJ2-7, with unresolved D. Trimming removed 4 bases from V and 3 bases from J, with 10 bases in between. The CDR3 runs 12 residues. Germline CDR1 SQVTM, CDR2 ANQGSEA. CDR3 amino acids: CSVGAAVYEQYF. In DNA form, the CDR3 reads TGCAGCGTTGGGGCAGCAGTCTACGAGCAGTACTTC.

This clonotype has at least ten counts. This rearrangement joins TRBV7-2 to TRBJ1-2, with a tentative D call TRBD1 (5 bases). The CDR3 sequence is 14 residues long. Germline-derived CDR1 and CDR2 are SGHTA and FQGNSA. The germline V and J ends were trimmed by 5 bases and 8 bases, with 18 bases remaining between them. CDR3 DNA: TGTGCCAGCAGCGTTCGGGCGGGGGACCAGGGCTACACCTTC. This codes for CASSVRAGDQGYTF.

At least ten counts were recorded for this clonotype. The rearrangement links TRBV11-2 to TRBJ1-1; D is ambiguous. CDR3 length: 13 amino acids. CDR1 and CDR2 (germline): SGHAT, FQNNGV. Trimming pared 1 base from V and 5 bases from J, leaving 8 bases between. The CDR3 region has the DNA TGTGCCAGCAGCTTAGGTTTCCCGACTGAAGCTTTCTTT. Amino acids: CASSLGFPTEAFF.

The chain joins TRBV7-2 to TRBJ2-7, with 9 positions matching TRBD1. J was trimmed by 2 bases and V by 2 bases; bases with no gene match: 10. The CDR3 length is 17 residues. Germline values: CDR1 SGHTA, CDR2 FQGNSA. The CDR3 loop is CASSLRRGQGPTYEQYF. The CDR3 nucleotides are TGTGCCAGCAGCTTAAGGAGGGGACAGGGCCCAACCTACGAGCAGTACTTC.

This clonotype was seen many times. CDR3 bases: TGTGCCAGTAGTATCGGAGCGGGAGGGAACAATGAGCAGTTCTTC. Translating gives CASSIGAGGNNEQFF. The gene calls are TRBV19 and TRBJ2-1; 10 positions agree with TRBD2. Unmatched junction bases numbered 4, after V lost 3 bases and J lost 5 bases. This CDR3 is 15 amino acids long. Per germline, CDR1 LNHDA and CDR2 SQIVND (reference sequence).

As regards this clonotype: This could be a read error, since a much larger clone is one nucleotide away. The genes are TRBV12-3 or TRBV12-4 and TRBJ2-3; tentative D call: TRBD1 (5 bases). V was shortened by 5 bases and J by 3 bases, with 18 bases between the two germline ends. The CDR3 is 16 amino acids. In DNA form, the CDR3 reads TGTGCCAGCAGTGAAGAAATCTGGGGCCCTACAGATACGCAGTATTTT. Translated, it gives CASSEEIWGPTDTQYF.